This paragraph covers one T cell receptor (beta chain) sequence. Per the original methods: Estimates of nucleated cell counts were drawn from the amplification of reference gene primers. Profiled with immunoSEQ multiplex PCR; TCRdb holds only in-frame clones, not every one. Clone size and the V and J calls come from that table; the DNA yielded D and trimming. The sample holds 250,000 to 400,000 clones, roughly 90% seen once. The data derive from a study of blood T cell repertoires in COVID-19. Study overall: From T cells, B-cell-depleted T cells, or PBMCs came the material, which was cDNA or gDNA.

The V gene's germline CDR1 is SGHAT and CDR2 FQNNGV. The CDR3 sequence is 16 residues long. The ends lost 0 bases at V and 4 bases at J; junction bases unmatched: 3. A Seattle source enrolled patients during active infection and followed them longitudinally. V usage is TRBV11-2 and J usage is TRBJ2-1; 10 bases match TRBD2. This clonotype was sampled from a woman in her twenties or thirties with COVID-19, enrolled during active disease. Source material: peripheral blood. CDR3 coding DNA: TGTGCCAGCAGCTTAGACATACTAGCGGGGTACAATGAGCAGTTCTTC. It translates to CASSLDILAGYNEQFF.